The 5 T cell receptor beta chains presented below share a single source sample, sequenced in a study of naive and memory T cell subsets. Both TRBC1 and TRBC2 were covered by a beta constant-region primer of two equimolar oligonucleotides. Ligated cDNA was amplified by four rounds of PCR with nested alpha and beta constant-region primers and SP2. TCRdb passed the UMI-ligation and nested PCR reads through MiXCR, listing each CDR3 protein once. The sample has 30,000 to 40,000 distinct CDR3 sequences; 18% are singletons. The sample comprised effector memory CD4+ T cells from blood. Regarding subset: effector memory, CD45RA- CD27-. Receptors originate from a human donor in good health.

V gene TRBV29-1 combines with J gene TRBJ2-2; the match to TRBD2 covers 10 bases. Germline CDR1 SQVTM, CDR2 ANQGSEA. V dropped 5 bases and J dropped 4; count of bases not matched to a gene: 1. CDR3 length equals 13 residues. CDR3 sequence: CSVRTSGTGELFF. The DNA of the CDR3 is TGCAGCGTTAGGACTAGCGGCACCGGGGAGCTGTTTTTT.

This clonotype came up a few times. CDR3 loop: CASTPRWPLEETQYF. The CDR3, as DNA: TGTGCCAGCACCCCCAGGTGGCCTCTCGAAGAGACCCAGTACTTC. The genes are TRBV3-1 and TRBJ2-5, with no clear D. The CDR3 contains 15 residues. The V end was cut by 7 bases, the J end by 3 bases, with 18 bases between. Germline V gene lookup returns CDR1 LGHDT and CDR2 YNNKEL (reference sequence).

This clonotype was seen a handful of times. Here the CDR3 DNA reads TGTGCCAGCTCAACAGGACAGGGGGCTCTGAAGGGCTACACCTTC. This translates into CASSTGQGALKGYTF. This rearrangement joins TRBV18 to TRBJ1-2, with TRBD1 matching over 11 bases. The CDR3 length is 15 residues. Trimming removed 5 bases from V and 8 bases from J; junction bases left unmatched: 10. Germline V gene sequence: CDR1 KGHSH, CDR2 LQKENI. Complete variable domain (other parts from reference TRBV18 and TRBJ1-2): NAGVMQNPRHLVRRRGQEARLRCSPMKGHSHVYWYRQLPEEGLKFMVYLQKENIIDESGMPKERFSAEFPKEGPSILRIQQVVRGDSAAYFCASSTGQGALKGYTFGSGTRLTVV.

This clonotype was seen more than once but under ten times. CDR3 nucleotide sequence: TGTGCCAGCAGCCAAGGTACTAGCGGGAGGCGCAATGAGCAGTTCTTC. Residues: CASSQGTSGRRNEQFF. This chain links TRBV3-1 with TRBJ2-1, with 12 bases identical to TRBD2. Germline-derived CDR1 and CDR2 are LGHDT and YNNKEL (reference sequence). Unmatched junction bases numbered 4, after V lost 1 base and J lost 6 bases. The length of the CDR3 is 16 residues.

The rearrangement uses TRBV7-9 and TRBJ2-7; D unclear. The CDR3 totals 13 residues. Trimming shortened V by 5 bases and J by 4 bases, and 12 bases separated the two germline ends. Germline-derived CDR1 and CDR2 are SEHNR and FQNEAQ (reference sequence). This CDR3 reads CASSPEHGYEQYF. For the CDR3, the DNA is TGTGCCAGCAGCCCCGAACACGGGTACGAGCAGTACTTC.